These T cell receptor beta chains were read from a single sample in a study of post-analysis software for immune sequencing data. TCRdb processed the PCR reads anew with MiXCR; each CDR3 protein has one entry. The data contain some 700,000 distinct CDR3 sequences, roughly three fifths of them singletons. Material: blood. These receptors were obtained from a girl aged 2-9 years with multiple sclerosis. Each CDR3 is given without its conserved first and last residue.

J,V,CDR3
TRBJ2-7,TRBV20-1,SARGRSSYEQY
TRBJ2-1,TRBV6-5,ASSYRGSGIYNEQF
TRBJ2-5,TRBV6-2/TRBV6-3,ASSYSLETQY
TRBJ1-2,TRBV5-1,ASSSTPIQGARYGYT
TRBJ2-5,TRBV20-1,SVTSDQETQY
TRBJ1-6,TRBV20-1,SAHRQGSYNSPLH
TRBJ2-1,TRBV5-1,ASGILAGTYNEQF
TRBJ1-5,TRBV12-3/TRBV12-4,ASSSGQPNQPQH
TRBJ2-7,TRBV5-1,ASSYATTNEQY
TRBJ2-3,TRBV29-1,SVGGTPSTDTQY
.,TRBV5-6,ASSSAGHYEQY
TRBJ2-7,TRBV29-1,SVELAGQGNHEQY
TRBJ1-2,TRBV12-3/TRBV12-4,ASSRSTQGANYGYT
TRBJ2-7,TRBV7-8,ASSQWGGWYEQY
TRBJ2-3,TRBV10-3,AISEKEAGADTQY